The 4 T cell receptor beta chains below all came from one sample that was sequenced in a study of T cell responses to AZD1222 COVID-19 vaccine. Assay used: immunoSEQ multiplex PCR; TCRdb lists only in-frame clones, some missing. The sample carries about 64,000 clones, around 90% recorded once. The sequenced sample was peripheral blood, obtained 28 days after the second dose of the MenACWY control vaccine. The receptors originated from an adult who received the MenACWY meningococcal vaccine as a control.

The chain combines TRBV11-2 with TRBJ2-5; 8 nucleotides align to TRBD2. J was trimmed by 5 bases and V by 6 bases; bases with no gene match: 8. Germline V gene sequence: CDR1 SGHAT, CDR2 FQNNGV. The CDR3 contains 14 residues. The DNA for the CDR3 is TGTGCCAGCAGAAATCCGGGGGGGACGGAGACCCAGTACTTC. This gives the protein CASRNPGGTETQYF.

The V gene is TRBV27, the J gene TRBJ1-1; tentative D call: TRBD1 (6 bases). The germline V and J ends were trimmed by 4 bases and 4 bases, with 10 bases remaining between them. Germline-derived CDR1 and CDR2 are MNHEY and SMNVEV (reference sequence). The CDR3 extends over 13 amino acids. CDR3 DNA sequence: TGTGCCAGCAGTTACAGGGTTAGCACTGAAGCTTTCTTT. Translating it yields CASSYRVSTEAFF.

This rearrangement joins TRBV27 to TRBJ2-5; 9 nucleotides match TRBD2. The CDR3 has 15 residues. V dropped 4 bases and J dropped 1; count of bases not matched to a gene: 4. The germline V gene encodes CDR1 MNHEY and CDR2 SMNVEV (reference sequence). CDR3 amino acids: CASSYIAGVQETQYF. For the CDR3, the DNA is TGTGCCAGCAGTTATATAGCGGGAGTCCAAGAGACCCAGTACTTC.

V is TRBV28 and J is TRBJ1-6, with D possibly TRBD1 on 5 matching bases. The CDR3 runs 16 residues. Germline V CDR1 and CDR2: MDHEN, SYDVKM. V lost 6 bases to trimming and J lost 7 bases, with 19 bases between them. CDR3 DNA sequence: TGTGCCAGCAGACCCTCGGAGGGGCTGTGGAATTCACCCCTCCACTTT. This codes for CASRPSEGLWNSPLHF.